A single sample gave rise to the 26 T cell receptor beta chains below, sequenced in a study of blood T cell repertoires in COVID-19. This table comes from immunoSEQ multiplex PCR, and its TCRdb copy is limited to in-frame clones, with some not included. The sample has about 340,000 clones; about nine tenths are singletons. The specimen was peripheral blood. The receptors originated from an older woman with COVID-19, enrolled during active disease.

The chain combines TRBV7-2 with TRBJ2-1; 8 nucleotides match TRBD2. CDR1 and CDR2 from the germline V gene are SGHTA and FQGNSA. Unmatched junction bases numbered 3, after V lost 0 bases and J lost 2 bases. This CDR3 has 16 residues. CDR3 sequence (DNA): TGTGCCAGCAGCTTAGCCCCAGCGGGGGCCTACAATGAGCAGTTCTTC. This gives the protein CASSLAPAGAYNEQFF. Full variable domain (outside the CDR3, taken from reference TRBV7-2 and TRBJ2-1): GAGVSQSPSNKVTEKGKDVELRCDPISGHTALYWYRQSLGQGLEFLIYFQGNSAPDKSGLPSDRFSAERTGGSVSTLTIQRTQQEDSAVYLCASSLAPAGAYNEQFFGPGTRLTVL.

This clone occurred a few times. The CDR3 DNA follows: TGTGCCAGTAGTTATGACAGGACTCAGCCCCAGCATTTT. It is translated as CASSYDRTQPQHF. The chain is built from TRBV19 and TRBJ1-5; a weak D match, TRBD1 (6 bases). This CDR3 spans 13 amino acids. V lost 5 bases and J lost 6, with 11 bases in between. CDR1 and CDR2 from the germline V gene are LNHDA and SQIVND (reference sequence).

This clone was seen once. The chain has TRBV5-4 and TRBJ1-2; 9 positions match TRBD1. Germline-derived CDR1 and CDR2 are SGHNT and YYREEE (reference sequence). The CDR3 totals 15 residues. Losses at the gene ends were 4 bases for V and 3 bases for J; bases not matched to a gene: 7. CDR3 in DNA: TGTGCCAGCAGCGAAGAAAGGACAGGGGACTATGGCTACACCTTC. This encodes CASSEERTGDYGYTF.

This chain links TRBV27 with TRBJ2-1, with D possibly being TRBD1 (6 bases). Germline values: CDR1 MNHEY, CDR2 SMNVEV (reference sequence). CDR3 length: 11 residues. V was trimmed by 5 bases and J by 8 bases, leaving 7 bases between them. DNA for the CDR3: TGTGCCAGCAGTCAGGGGTATGAGCAGTTCTTC. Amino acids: CASSQGYEQFF.

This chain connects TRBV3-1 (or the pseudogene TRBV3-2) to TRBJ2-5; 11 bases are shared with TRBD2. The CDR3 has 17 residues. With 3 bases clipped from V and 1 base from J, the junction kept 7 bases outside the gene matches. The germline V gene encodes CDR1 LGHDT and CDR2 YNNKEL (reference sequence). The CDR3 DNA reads TGTGCCAGCAGCCAGATTCCGACTAGCGGGGTCCAAGAGACCCAGTACTTC. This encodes CASSQIPTSGVQETQYF.

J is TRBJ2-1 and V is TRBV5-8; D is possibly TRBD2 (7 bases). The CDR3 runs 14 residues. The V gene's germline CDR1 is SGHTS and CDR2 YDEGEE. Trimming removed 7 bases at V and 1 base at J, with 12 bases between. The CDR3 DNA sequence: TGTGCCAGCCCGCGGGGGCGGTCCTACAATGAGCAGTTCTTC. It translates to CASPRGRSYNEQFF. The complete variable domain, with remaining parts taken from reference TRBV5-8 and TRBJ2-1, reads EAGVTQSPTHLIKTRGQQATLRCSPISGHTSVYWYQQALGLGLQFLLWYDEGEERNRGNFPPRFSGRQFPNYSSELNVNALELEDSALYLCASPRGRSYNEQFFGPGTRLTVL.

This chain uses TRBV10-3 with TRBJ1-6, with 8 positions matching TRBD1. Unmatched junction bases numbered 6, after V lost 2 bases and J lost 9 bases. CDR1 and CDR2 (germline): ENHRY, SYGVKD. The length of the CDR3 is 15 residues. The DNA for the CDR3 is TGTGCCATCAGTGAGGTGACAGGGGTTGGTTCACCCCTCCACTTT. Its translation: CAISEVTGVGSPLHF.

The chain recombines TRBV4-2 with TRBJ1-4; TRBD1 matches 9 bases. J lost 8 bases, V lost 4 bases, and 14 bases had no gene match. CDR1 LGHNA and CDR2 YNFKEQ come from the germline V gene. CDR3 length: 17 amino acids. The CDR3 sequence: CASSPGQGPGLEEKLFF. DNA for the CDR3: TGTGCCAGCAGCCCGGGACAGGGACCTGGATTGGAGGAAAAACTGTTTTTT.

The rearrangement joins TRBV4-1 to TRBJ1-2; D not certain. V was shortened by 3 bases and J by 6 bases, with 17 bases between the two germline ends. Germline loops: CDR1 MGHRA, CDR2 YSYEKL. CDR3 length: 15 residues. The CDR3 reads CASSQLKGGIDGYTF. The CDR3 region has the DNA TGCGCCAGCAGCCAGCTGAAGGGAGGTATAGATGGCTACACCTTC.

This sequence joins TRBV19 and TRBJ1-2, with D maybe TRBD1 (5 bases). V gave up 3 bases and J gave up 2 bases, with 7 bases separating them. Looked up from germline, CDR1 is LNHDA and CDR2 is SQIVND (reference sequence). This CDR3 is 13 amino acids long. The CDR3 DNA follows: TGTGCCAGTAGTATGGCAGGGAACTATGGCTACACCTTC. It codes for CASSMAGNYGYTF.

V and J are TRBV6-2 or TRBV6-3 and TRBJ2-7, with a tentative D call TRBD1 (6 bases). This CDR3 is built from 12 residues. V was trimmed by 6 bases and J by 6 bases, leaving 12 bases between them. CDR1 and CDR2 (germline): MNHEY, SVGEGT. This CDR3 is CASSSRGGEQYF. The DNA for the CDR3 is TGTGCCAGCAGCTCCAGGGGTGGCGAGCAGTACTTC.

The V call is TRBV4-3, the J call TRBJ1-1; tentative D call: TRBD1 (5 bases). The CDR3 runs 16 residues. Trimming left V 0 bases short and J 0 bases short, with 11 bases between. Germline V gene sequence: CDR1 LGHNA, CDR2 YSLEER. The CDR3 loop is CASSQDGAGMNTEAFF. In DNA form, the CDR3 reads TGCGCCAGCAGCCAAGATGGGGCAGGAATGAACACTGAAGCTTTCTTT.

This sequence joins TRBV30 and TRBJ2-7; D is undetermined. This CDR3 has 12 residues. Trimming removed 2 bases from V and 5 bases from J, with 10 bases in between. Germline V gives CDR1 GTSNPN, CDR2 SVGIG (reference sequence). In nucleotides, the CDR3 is TGTGCCTGGAGTTCCGGGTTTCACGAGCAGTACTTC. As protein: CAWSSGFHEQYF. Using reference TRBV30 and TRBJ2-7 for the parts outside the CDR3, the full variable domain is SQTIHQWPATLVQPVGSPLSLECTVEGTSNPNLYWYRQAAGRGLQLLFYSVGIGQISSEVPQNLSASRPQDRQFILSSKKLLLSDSGFYLCAWSSGFHEQYFGPGTRLTVT.

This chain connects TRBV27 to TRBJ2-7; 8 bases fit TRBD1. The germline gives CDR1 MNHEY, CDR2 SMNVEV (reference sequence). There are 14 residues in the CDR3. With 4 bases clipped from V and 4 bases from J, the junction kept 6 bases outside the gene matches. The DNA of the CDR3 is TGTGCCAGCAGTTCAAGACAGGGGTTGTACGAGCAGTACTTC. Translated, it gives CASSSRQGLYEQYF.

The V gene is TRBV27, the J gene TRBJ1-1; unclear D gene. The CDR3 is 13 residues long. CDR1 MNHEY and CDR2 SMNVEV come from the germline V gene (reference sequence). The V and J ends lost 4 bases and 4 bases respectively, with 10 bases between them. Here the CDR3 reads CASSWPGRTEAFF. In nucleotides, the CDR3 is TGTGCCAGCAGTTGGCCGGGTCGCACTGAAGCTTTCTTT.

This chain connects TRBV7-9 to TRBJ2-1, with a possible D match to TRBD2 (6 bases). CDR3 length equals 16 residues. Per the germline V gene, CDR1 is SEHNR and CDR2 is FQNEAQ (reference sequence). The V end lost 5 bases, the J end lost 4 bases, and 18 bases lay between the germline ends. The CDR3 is CASSRPAGGTYNEQFF. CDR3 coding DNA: TGTGCCAGCAGCAGGCCCGCCGGCGGGACGTACAATGAGCAGTTCTTC.

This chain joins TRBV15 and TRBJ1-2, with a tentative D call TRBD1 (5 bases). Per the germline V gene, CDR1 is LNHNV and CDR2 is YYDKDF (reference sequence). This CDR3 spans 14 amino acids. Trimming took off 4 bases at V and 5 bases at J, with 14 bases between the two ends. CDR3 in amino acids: CATSTRDSLYGYTF. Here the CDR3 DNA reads TGTGCCACCAGCACCAGAGACAGTCTATATGGCTACACCTTC.

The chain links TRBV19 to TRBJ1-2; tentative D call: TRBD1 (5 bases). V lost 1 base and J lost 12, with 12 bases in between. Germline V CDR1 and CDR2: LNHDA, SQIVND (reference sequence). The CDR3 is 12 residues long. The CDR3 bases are TGTGCCAGTAGTATAGGCGGCAGGGCCCACACCTTC. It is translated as CASSIGGRAHTF.

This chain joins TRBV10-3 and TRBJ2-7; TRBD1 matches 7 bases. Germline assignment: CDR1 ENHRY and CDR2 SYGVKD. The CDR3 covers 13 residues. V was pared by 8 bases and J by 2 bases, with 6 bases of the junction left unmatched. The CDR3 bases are TGTGCCATCCGCCGGGACAGACCCTACGAGCAGTACTTC. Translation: CAIRRDRPYEQYF.

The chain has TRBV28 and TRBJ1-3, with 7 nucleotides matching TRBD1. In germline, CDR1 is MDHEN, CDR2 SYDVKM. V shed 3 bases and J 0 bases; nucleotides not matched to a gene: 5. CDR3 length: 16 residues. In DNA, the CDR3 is TGTGCCAGCAGTTTTGCAGGGGGAAACTCTGGAAACACCATATATTTT. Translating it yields CASSFAGGNSGNTIYF.

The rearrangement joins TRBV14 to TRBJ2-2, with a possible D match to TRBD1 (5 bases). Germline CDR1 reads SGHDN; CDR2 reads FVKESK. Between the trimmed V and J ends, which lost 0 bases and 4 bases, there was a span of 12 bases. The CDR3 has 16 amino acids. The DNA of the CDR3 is TGTGCCAGCAGCCAAGATGCAGGGTCGGGCACCGGGGAGCTGTTTTTT. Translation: CASSQDAGSGTGELFF.

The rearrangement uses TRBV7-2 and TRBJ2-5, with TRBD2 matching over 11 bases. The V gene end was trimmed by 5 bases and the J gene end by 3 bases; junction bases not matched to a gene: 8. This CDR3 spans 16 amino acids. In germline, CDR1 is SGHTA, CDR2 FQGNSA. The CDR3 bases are TGTGCCAGCAGCCCGAGTAGCGGGGGGGCCGAAGAGACCCAGTACTTC. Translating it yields CASSPSSGGAEETQYF.

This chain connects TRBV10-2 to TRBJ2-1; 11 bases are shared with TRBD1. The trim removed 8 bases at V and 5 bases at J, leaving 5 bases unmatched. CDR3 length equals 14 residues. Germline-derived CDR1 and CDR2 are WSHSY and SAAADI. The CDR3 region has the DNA TGCGCCAGCTCCGGGACAGGGGGGAACAATGAGCAGTTCTTC. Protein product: CASSGTGGNNEQFF.

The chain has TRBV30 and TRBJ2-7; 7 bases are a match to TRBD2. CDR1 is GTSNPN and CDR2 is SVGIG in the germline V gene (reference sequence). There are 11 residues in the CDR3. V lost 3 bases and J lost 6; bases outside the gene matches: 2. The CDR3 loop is CAWRGEGEQYF. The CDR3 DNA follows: TGTGCCTGGAGAGGGGAGGGCGAGCAGTACTTC.

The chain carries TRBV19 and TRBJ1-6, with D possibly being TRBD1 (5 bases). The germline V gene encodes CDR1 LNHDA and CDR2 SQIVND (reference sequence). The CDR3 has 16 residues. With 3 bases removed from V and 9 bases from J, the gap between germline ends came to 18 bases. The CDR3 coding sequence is TGTGCCAGTAGTATCACACAGACAGCTTATGGTTCACCCCTCCACTTT. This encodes CASSITQTAYGSPLHF.

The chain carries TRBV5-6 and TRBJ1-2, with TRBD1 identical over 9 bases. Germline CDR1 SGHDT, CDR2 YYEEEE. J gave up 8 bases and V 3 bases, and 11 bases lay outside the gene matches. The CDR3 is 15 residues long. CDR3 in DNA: TGTGCCAGCAGCTCGACCTTACAGGGGGCGGGCGGCTACACCTTC. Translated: CASSSTLQGAGGYTF.